Shown below are 28 T cell receptor beta chains from a single sample sequenced in a study of identical twins (TCRdb year 2016). The method was 5' RACE. The instrument was an Illumina HiSeq 2000. TCRdb cleaned the public reads at Q25 with fastp, built clones with MiXCR and kept in-frame beta chains. Rows with a matching CDR3 protein are joined into one entry that keeps the most common DNA and genes. A total of around 550,000 distinct CDR3 sequences appear in this sample, around 15% of them only once. Of the sample, roughly 0.44% is held by the ten largest clones. The sample was also linked to a second study, of yellow fever vaccine responses in identical twins.

The sequenced sample was CD4+ T cells sorted from blood. These receptors all come from a young woman in good health.

The chain recombines TRBV13 with TRBJ2-1; D not resolved. Germline V CDR1 and CDR2: PRHDT, FYEKMQ (reference sequence). This CDR3 region has 21 residues. Trimming shortened V by 3 bases and J by 2 bases, and 29 bases separated the two germline ends. The chain's CDR3 is CASSFLPPDFRDLPPYNEQFF. CDR3 coding DNA: TGTGCCAGCAGCTTTCTGCCCCCGGATTTTAGGGATCTCCCCCCCTACAATGAGCAGTTCTTC.

There are a few counts of this clonotype. This rearrangement joins TRBV5-1 to TRBJ2-3, with 11 bases fitting TRBD1. The ends lost 3 bases at V and 2 bases at J; junction bases unmatched: 8. Germline V gene data show CDR1 as SGHRS and CDR2 as YFSETQ. There are 17 residues in the CDR3. The CDR3 coding sequence is TGCGCCAGCAGCTGGCTGGGGACAGGGGGTTTCACAGATACGCAGTATTTT. This sequence encodes CASSWLGTGGFTDTQYF.

This clonotype has more than one count but fewer than ten. This chain joins TRBV29-1 and TRBJ1-1, with D unclear. The V end was cut by 6 bases, the J end by 1 base, with 12 bases between. Germline CDR1 SQVTM, CDR2 ANQGSEA. CDR3 length: 13 residues. This CDR3 is CSVRSPANTEAFF. The DNA of the CDR3 is TGCAGCGTCAGAAGTCCCGCGAACACTGAAGCTTTCTTT.

The rearrangement uses TRBV20-1 and TRBJ1-6; 8 nucleotides line up with TRBD1. CDR3 length: 16 amino acids. Germline lookup yields CDR1 DFQATT and CDR2 SNEGSKA (reference sequence). Losses at the gene ends were 3 bases for V and 5 bases for J; bases not matched to a gene: 9. As DNA, the CDR3 is TGCAGTGCTAGCGATTTACAGGGGGGCCATAATTCACCCCTCCACTTT. Protein sequence: CSASDLQGGHNSPLHF.

The chain couples TRBV5-1 to TRBJ2-7, with D possibly matching TRBD1 (6 bases). V was clipped by 3 bases and J by 6 bases, with 16 bases between them. The germline CDR1 and CDR2 sequences are SGHRS and YFSETQ. The CDR3 loop spans 14 amino acids. The CDR3 loop reads CASSSGQGVGEQYV. The CDR3 nucleotides are TGCGCCAGCAGCTCGGGACAAGGAGTTGGCGAGCAGTACGTC.

In its sample, this clonotype was seen many times. CDR3 sequence (DNA): TGTGCCAGCACCCAAACCCTGACTAGTATGACCTACAATGAGCAGTTCTTC. Translating gives CASTQTLTSMTYNEQFF. This chain links TRBV12-3 or TRBV12-4 with TRBJ2-1; a weak D match, TRBD2 (6 bases). The CDR3 sequence is 17 residues long. Trimming cost V 7 bases and J 2 bases, with 21 bases left between them.

J is TRBJ2-3 and V is TRBV4-1; 9 bases map to TRBD1. The germline V gene encodes CDR1 MGHRA and CDR2 YSYEKL. Trimming at V came to 0 bases and at J to 0 bases, leaving 4 bases not matched to a gene. The length of the CDR3 is 17 residues. CDR3 sequence (DNA): TGCGCCAGCAGCCAAGAAGGGACAGGGAAAAGCACAGATACGCAGTATTTT. This codes for CASSQEGTGKSTDTQYF.

The rearrangement links TRBV24-1 to TRBJ2-1, with 10 positions matching TRBD1. The CDR3 consists of 15 residues. Losses at the gene ends were 4 bases for V and 6 bases for J; bases not matched to a gene: 5. Germline V gives CDR1 KGHDR, CDR2 SFDVKD. The CDR3 sequence: CATSDSGTGVNEQFF. CDR3 DNA: TGTGCCACCAGTGACTCCGGGACAGGGGTCAATGAGCAGTTCTTC.

This chain connects TRBV3-1 to TRBJ2-1, with TRBD2 matching over 8 bases. Germline CDR1 and CDR2: LGHDT and YNNKEL (reference sequence). V lost 1 base to trimming and J lost 8 bases; unmatched junction nucleotides: 7. The CDR3 sequence is 15 residues long. The CDR3 nucleotides are TGTGCCAGCAGCCAAGTGGCGGGACTAGTCTATGAGCAGTTCTTC. It yields the protein CASSQVAGLVYEQFF.

The rearrangement uses TRBV7-9 and TRBJ2-1, with D perhaps being TRBD1 or TRBD2 (6 bases each). CDR3 length: 16 amino acids. The germline V and J ends were trimmed by 5 bases and 2 bases, with 16 bases remaining between them. Germline CDR1 reads SEHNR; CDR2 reads FQNEAQ (reference sequence). The CDR3 DNA sequence: TGTGCCAGCAGCCCGAAGGGGGGCGAAACCTACAATGAGCAGTTCTTC. This translates into CASSPKGGETYNEQFF. Looking up the rest from reference TRBV7-9 and TRBJ2-1 gives the full variable domain: DTGVSQNPRHKITKRGQNVTFRCDPISEHNRLYWYRQTLGQGPEFLTYFQNEAQLEKSRLLSDRFSAERPKGSFSTLEIQRTEQGDSAMYLCASSPKGGETYNEQFFGPGTRLTVL.

V gene TRBV15 combines with J gene TRBJ2-3; 9 bases are shared with TRBD2. In germline, CDR1 is LNHNV, CDR2 YYDKDF (reference sequence). The V gene end was trimmed by 3 bases and the J gene end by 6 bases; junction bases not matched to a gene: 10. The CDR3 length is 16 residues. The CDR3 nucleotides read TGTGCCACCAGCAGCCCCTTAGCGGGAGTTGCTGATACGCAGTATTTT. Translation gives CATSSPLAGVADTQYF.

This clonotype was observed a handful of times. The chain links TRBV12-3 or TRBV12-4 to TRBJ2-3, with a tentative D call TRBD2 (6 bases). The CDR3 extends over 14 amino acids. Trimming stripped 6 bases from V and 5 bases from J, with 15 bases between. CDR3: CASSTTRFLDTQYF. CDR3 bases: TGTGCCAGCAGCACGACTAGGTTCTTAGATACGCAGTATTTT.

This clonotype has more than one count but fewer than ten. J is TRBJ2-1 and V is TRBV4-2; D unresolved. The germline gives CDR1 LGHNA, CDR2 YNFKEQ. CDR3 size: 19 residues. V dropped 0 bases and J dropped 0 bases, with 18 bases sitting between them. CDR3 region: CASSQESVDRASSYNEQFF. DNA of the CDR3: TGTGCCAGCAGCCAAGAGTCGGTGGATCGGGCGAGCTCCTACAATGAGCAGTTCTTC.

This clonotype was seen only a few times. CDR3 sequence reads: CASSGRAVIAGELFF. Here the CDR3 DNA reads TGTGCCAGCAGTGGCAGGGCGGTGATTGCCGGGGAGCTGTTTTTT. The chain has TRBV6-1 and TRBJ2-2; tentatively, D is TRBD1 (5 bases). Germline values: CDR1 MNHNS, CDR2 SASEGT. The CDR3 sequence is 15 residues long. V shed 4 bases and J shed 6 bases, with 15 bases lying between them.

The chain links TRBV10-1 to TRBJ2-3; the D is unclear. V shed 0 bases and J shed 5 bases, with 6 bases lying between them. The CDR3 extends over 13 amino acids. CDR1 and CDR2 (germline): WNHNN, SYGVQD (reference sequence). CDR3 nucleotides: TGCGCCAGCAGTGAGTCGAGAGGAGATACGCAGTATTTT. This encodes CASSESRGDTQYF.

V is TRBV29-1 and J is TRBJ2-1; 12 bases match TRBD2. CDR1 is SQVTM, CDR2 ANQGSEA, per germline. Trimming cost V 7 bases and J 8 bases; bases outside gene matches: 9. The CDR3 extends over 14 amino acids. CDR3 DNA: TGCAGCGGATCTAGCGGGAGGGCCATCGATGAGCAGTTCTTC. Its protein is CSGSSGRAIDEQFF.

The V call is TRBV2, the J call TRBJ2-2; 7 bases fit TRBD1. Germline V gene data show CDR1 as SNHLY and CDR2 as FYNNEI. This CDR3 region has 17 residues. Trimming at V came to 3 bases and at J to 2 bases, leaving 9 bases not matched to a gene. The CDR3 region is CASSEAWTGQNTGELFF. The DNA for the CDR3 is TGTGCCAGCAGTGAGGCCTGGACAGGTCAAAACACCGGGGAGCTGTTTTTT.

This clonotype was recorded many times. The chain combines TRBV6-1 with TRBJ2-1; 7 nucleotides line up with TRBD2. The CDR3 covers 14 residues. Germline loops: CDR1 MNHNS, CDR2 SASEGT. The V segment lost 5 bases and the J segment 7 bases; nucleotides outside the gene matches: 8. The CDR3: CASSPGLGLNEQFF. In DNA form, the CDR3 reads TGTGCCAGCAGTCCCGGACTAGGCCTGAATGAGCAGTTCTTC.

The rearrangement uses TRBV20-1 and TRBJ1-5; D uncertain. Trimming pared 4 bases from V and 1 base from J, leaving 11 bases between. Looked up from germline, CDR1 is DFQATT and CDR2 is SNEGSKA (reference sequence). The CDR3 contains 14 residues. CDR3 bases: TGCAGTGCTACGCCGGGCCAAAGCAATCAGCCCCAGCATTTT. Residues: CSATPGQSNQPQHF.

The genes are TRBV20-1 and TRBJ1-1, with 12 bases aligning to TRBD1. Germline CDR1 and CDR2: DFQATT and SNEGSKA (reference sequence). The junction had 13 bases not matched to a gene; V was cut back by 6 bases and J by 5 bases. CDR3 size: 16 residues. CDR3 nucleotide sequence: TGCAGTGCAAGGGGACAGGGGGCGCTTCTTCGTACTGAAGCTTTCTTT. Translating it yields CSARGQGALLRTEAFF.

V gene TRBV12-3 or TRBV12-4 combines with J gene TRBJ2-1, with 10 bases matching TRBD2. This CDR3 contains 14 residues. Trimming at V came to 3 bases and at J to 9 bases, leaving 5 bases not matched to a gene. CDR3 sequence reads: CASSLGLARAEQFF. Here the CDR3 DNA reads TGTGCCAGCAGTTTGGGACTAGCGCGGGCTGAGCAGTTCTTC.

V is TRBV3-1 and J is TRBJ2-1; D perhaps matches TRBD1 (5 bases). Trimming shortened V by 0 bases and J by 9 bases, and 12 bases separated the two germline ends. CDR1 is LGHDT, CDR2 YNNKEL, per germline (reference sequence). The CDR3 sequence is 14 residues long. The DNA of the CDR3 is TGTGCCAGCAGCCAAGATCGGCTAGGGGCTGAGCAGTTCTTC. It codes for CASSQDRLGAEQFF.

In this sample, this clonotype turned up many times. V is TRBV3-1 and J is TRBJ1-1; a possible D gene is TRBD1 (5 bases). This CDR3 region has 17 residues. Per the germline V gene, CDR1 is LGHDT and CDR2 is YNNKEL (reference sequence). V was clipped by 0 bases and J by 1 base, with 15 bases between them. The DNA of the CDR3 is TGTGCCAGCAGCCAAGAAGGTCTTGTAGGGGCGAACACTGAAGCTTTCTTT. This gives the protein CASSQEGLVGANTEAFF.

The genes are TRBV6-1 and TRBJ2-7; 9 nucleotides agree with TRBD1. The CDR3 is 14 amino acids. Germline V gene lookup returns CDR1 MNHNS and CDR2 SASEGT. V was pared by 6 bases and J by 4 bases, with 7 bases of the junction left unmatched. The CDR3 region has the DNA TGTGCCAGCAGAACTGGGACAGGGAAGTACGAGCAGTACTTC. Amino acids: CASRTGTGKYEQYF.

This clonotype was counted a few times. The chain has TRBV2 and TRBJ2-1; no reliable D call. The germline CDR1 and CDR2 sequences are SNHLY and FYNNEI. Trimming took 8 bases from V and 10 from J, leaving 12 bases between them. This CDR3 is 11 amino acids long. The CDR3 DNA follows: TGTGCCAGCCGAACCCCTAAAGAGCAGTTCTTC. It specifies CASRTPKEQFF.

This clonotype was seen more than once but under ten times. This chain uses TRBV4-1 with TRBJ1-1; tentative D call: TRBD1 (5 bases). V gave up 1 base and J gave up 3 bases, with 6 bases separating them. Looked up from germline, CDR1 is MGHRA and CDR2 is YSYEKL. The CDR3 length is 13 residues. The CDR3 DNA reads TGCGCCAGCAGCCAAGTGGGGCACACTGAAGCTTTCTTT. Its protein is CASSQVGHTEAFF.

This clonotype came up once. A much larger clone is a single base away; this may be a read error. The DNA of the CDR3 is TGCAGCGTTGAAGATCAGGACAGGGGAAGGTCAGATACGCAGTATTTT. Protein: CSVEDQDRGRSDTQYF. The chain employs TRBV29-1 and TRBJ2-3, with 9 nucleotides matching TRBD1. The CDR3 consists of 16 residues. After removal of 0 bases from V and 4 bases from J, the junction contained 8 bases not matched to a gene. Germline assignment: CDR1 SQVTM and CDR2 ANQGSEA.

In this sample, this clonotype turned up a few times. V is TRBV7-9 and J is TRBJ2-2; tentative D call: TRBD1 (6 bases). The V end lost 6 bases, the J end lost 2 bases, and 16 bases lay between the germline ends. The germline CDR1 and CDR2 sequences are SEHNR and FQNEAQ (reference sequence). This CDR3 contains 16 residues. The CDR3: CASRPSRQANTGELFF. The CDR3 DNA is TGTGCCAGCAGACCCAGCCGACAGGCAAACACCGGGGAGCTGTTTTTT.